These 2 T cell receptor beta chains share one sample of origin, sequenced in a study of blood T cell repertoires in COVID-19. Measured with immunoSEQ multiplex PCR; TCRdb has only the in-frame clones, and not every one. Of roughly 45,000 clones listed, about 92% are singletons. The sample taken for sequencing was peripheral blood. The receptors originated from a man aged 65 to 85 with active COVID-19.

This rearrangement joins TRBV18 to TRBJ1-5, with unresolved D. The CDR3 is 14 residues long. Germline-derived CDR1 and CDR2 are KGHSH and LQKENI. Trimming took 4 bases from V and 2 from J, leaving 9 bases between them. CDR3 in amino acids: CASSRYEGNQPQHF. The CDR3 DNA is TGTGCCAGCTCACGCTATGAGGGCAATCAGCCCCAGCATTTT. Together with reference TRBV18 and TRBJ1-5, the CDR3 gives the full variable domain: NAGVMQNPRHLVRRRGQEARLRCSPMKGHSHVYWYRQLPEEGLKFMVYLQKENIIDESGMPKERFSAEFPKEGPSILRIQQVVRGDSAAYFCASSRYEGNQPQHFGDGTRLSIL.

The rearrangement uses TRBV7-2 and TRBJ2-7; 8 positions agree with TRBD1. In germline, CDR1 is SGHTA, CDR2 FQGNSA. With 6 bases clipped from V and 1 base from J, the junction kept 2 bases outside the gene matches. This CDR3 is built from 13 residues. CDR3 nucleotide sequence: TGTGCCAGCAGGAGGACAGGGTCCTACGAGCAGTACTTC. Its translation: CASRRTGSYEQYF.